Listed below are T cell receptor beta chains from one sample, sequenced in a study of T cell responses to AZD1222 COVID-19 vaccine. The table came from immunoSEQ multiplex PCR; TCRdb's copy has only in-frame clones and leaves some out. The sample shows 210,000 or so clones, 85% to 95% of them seen only once. Sample: peripheral blood, taken on day 0 of MenACWY control vaccination. These receptors were collected from an adult in good health. Both conserved end residues are part of each CDR3. A D gene is named only where the DNA matches it firmly. Some rows mark clone size as missing; the rest say once, few, many or name a class of expanded clone.

.,TRBV6-6,TRBJ1-5,14,.,TGTGCCAGCAGTTACGGAGGGGTCAATCAGCCCCAGCATTTT,CASSYGGVNQPQHF
.,TRBV5-4,TRBJ1-5,13,.,TGTGCCAGCAGCTGGGGTTCCAATCAGCCCCAGCATTTT,CASSWGSNQPQHF
.,TRBV11-3,TRBJ2-1,17,TRBD2,TGTGCCAGCAGCCCGGGTGGCGCGGGGGGGGATCGGAATGAGCAGTTCTTC,CASSPGGAGGDRNEQFF
.,TRBV27,TRBJ1-2,16,.,TGTGCCAGCAGTCCCCTTGCGCTCCAGCCTCGGGGAGGCTACACCTTC,CASSPLALQPRGGYTF
.,TRBV25-1,TRBJ1-4,16,.,TGTGCCAGCAGTGAATTTAGGGGGGCAACTAATGAAAAACTGTTTTTT,CASSEFRGATNEKLFF
.,TRBV5-5,TRBJ1-3,15,.,TGTGCCAGCAGCCGCTCTCCTGATTCTGGAAACACCATATATTTT,CASSRSPDSGNTIYF
.,TRBV12-3/TRBV12-4,TRBJ1-2,13,TRBD1,TGTGCCAGCCGCCGGGGGACAGGCTATGGCTACACCTTC,CASRRGTGYGYTF
.,TRBV4-1,TRBJ1-1,12,.,TGCGCCAGCAGCCACATGAACACTGAAGCTTTCTTT,CASSHMNTEAFF
.,TRBV11-2,TRBJ2-1,14,TRBD2,TGTGCCAGCCGACTAGCGGGGGGAGGCAATGAGCAGTTCTTC,CASRLAGGGNEQFF
.,TRBV18,TRBJ1-2,11,.,TGTGCCAGCTCAGAGGCCCTTGGCTACACCTTC,CASSEALGYTF
.,TRBV4-1,TRBJ1-3,18,.,TGCGCCAGCAGCCAAGAAGGAAGGAGTTTTTTCTCTGGAAACACCATATATTTT,CASSQEGRSFFSGNTIYF
.,TRBV7-8,TRBJ2-1,15,.,TGTGCCAGCAGCTTACAAACTAGCCGTCACAATGAGCAGTTCTTC,CASSLQTSRHNEQFF
few,TRBV7-2,TRBJ2-3,13,.,TGTGCCAGCAGCTACCCGACAGGATATACGCAGTATTTT,CASSYPTGYTQYF
once,TRBV10-1,TRBJ2-1,16,.,TGCGCCAGCAGCGATCCGACAGGTGAGGGATACAATGAGCAGTTCTTC,CASSDPTGEGYNEQFF
.,TRBV5-4,TRBJ2-1,19,.,TGTGCCAGCAGCCCCGGGGGACGGGCTAAACTAGGTCCCTACAATGAGCAGTTCTTC,CASSPGGRAKLGPYNEQFF
.,TRBV3-1/TRBV3-2,TRBJ1-4,14,TRBD1,TGTGCCAGCAGCCAAGTGACAGGGGATGAAAAACTGTTTTTT,CASSQVTGDEKLFF
once,TRBV9,TRBJ1-2,15,TRBD1,TGTGCCAGCAGCGTAGATCAGGGGGCCGTCTATGGCTACACCTTC,CASSVDQGAVYGYTF
.,TRBV5-6,TRBJ1-5,14,TRBD1,TGTGCCAGCAGCTCCATGGGACAGAATCAGCCCCAGCATTTT,CASSSMGQNQPQHF
.,TRBV5-1,TRBJ1-4,14,TRBD1,TGCGCCAGCAGTCCGACAGGGGGGATATCAGGACTGTTTTTT,CASSPTGGISGLFF
.,TRBV10-3,TRBJ1-1,13,.,TGTGCCATCAGTCCCGGTGGGGGGGCCGAAGCTTTCTTT,CAISPGGGAEAFF
.,TRBV5-6,TRBJ1-6,16,.,TGTGCCAGCAGCTTGCCAGGCAGCTCCTATAATTCACCCCTCCACTTT,CASSLPGSSYNSPLHF
.,TRBV3-1/TRBV3-2,TRBJ1-3,14,.,TGTGCCAGCAGCCTGCAGGCGGGCGGAAACACCATATATTTT,CASSLQAGGNTIYF
once,TRBV19,TRBJ2-6,15,TRBD1,TGTGCCAGTAGTCCAAGGACAGGGGGCAACAACGTCCTGACTTTC,CASSPRTGGNNVLTF
.,TRBV18,TRBJ1-1,14,.,TGTGCCAGCTCACCACAGGGCACGAACACTGAAGCTTTCTTT,CASSPQGTNTEAFF
.,TRBV2,TRBJ1-2,13,TRBD1,TGTGCCAGCCTAGGACAGGGCGATTGGGGCTACACCTTC,CASLGQGDWGYTF
.,TRBV30,TRBJ1-2,14,TRBD1,TGTGCCTGGAGTGTACAGGGCAGGGGGGGTGGCTACACCTTC,CAWSVQGRGGGYTF
.,TRBV6-1,TRBJ1-5,13,.,TGTGCCAGCAGTGAAGCCGGGAATCAGCCCCAGCATTTT,CASSEAGNQPQHF
.,TRBV27,TRBJ2-7,17,.,TGTGCCAGCAGTTTTGGGGGAAGCGCGACCTACTCCTACGAGCAGTACTTC,CASSFGGSATYSYEQYF
.,TRBV19,TRBJ1-2,15,.,TGTGCCAGTAGTATTCCCTACAGGGTCCCCTATGGCTACACCTTC,CASSIPYRVPYGYTF
.,TRBV18,TRBJ1-2,13,TRBD1,TGTGCCAGCTCGGCGGGACAGGGCTATGGCTACACCTTC,CASSAGQGYGYTF
.,TRBV4-2,TRBJ1-4,15,.,TGTGCCAGCAGCCAAGTCGTAGGAACTAATGAAAAACTGTTTTTT,CASSQVVGTNEKLFF
once,TRBV19,TRBJ1-1,15,.,TGTGCCAGTAGTAGAAGGGGCAGGGCTGGAACTGAAGCTTTCTTT,CASSRRGRAGTEAFF
.,TRBV24-1,TRBJ2-1,11,.,TGTGCCACCAGTGGCAGCAGAAAGCAGTTCTTC,CATSGSRKQFF
.,TRBV24-1,TRBJ1-2,16,TRBD1,TGTGCCACCAGTGATCCGAATACCGGGACAGGGTATGGCTACACCTTC,CATSDPNTGTGYGYTF
.,TRBV6-5,TRBJ2-3,14,.,TGTGCCAGCAGTTACCAGGAACCCACAGATACGCAGTATTTT,CASSYQEPTDTQYF